This TCR beta chain originates from a study of cytomegalovirus exposure and HLA in healthy donors. Points from the study as a whole: It was reported in a later analysis that an Asian-associated ancestry cluster showed fewer N-insertions than the roughly 620-donor mean.

The V segment lost 5 bases and the J segment 2 bases; nucleotides outside the gene matches: 16. This CDR3 contains 18 residues. From germline, CDR1 is MDHEN and CDR2 SYDVKM. The PCR ran on 60 Vbeta and 13 Jbeta primers. Sequencing was performed with immunoSEQ multiplex PCR; in TCRdb, only in-frame clones are kept and a portion is missing. In the table there are around 150,000 clones, around 80% of which are singletons. This clone has a single count. Its antigen is unknown. The TCR was taken from a woman in her thirties or forties in good health and CMV-seronegative. The specimen sequenced was PBMCs. The chain employs TRBV28 and TRBJ2-7, with TRBD1 matching over 9 bases. The CDR3 region has the DNA TGTGCCAGCAGTCTTCTACCAACCGGGACAGGGAGACCCTACGAGCAGTACTTC. Translation gives CASSLLPTGTGRPYEQYF.